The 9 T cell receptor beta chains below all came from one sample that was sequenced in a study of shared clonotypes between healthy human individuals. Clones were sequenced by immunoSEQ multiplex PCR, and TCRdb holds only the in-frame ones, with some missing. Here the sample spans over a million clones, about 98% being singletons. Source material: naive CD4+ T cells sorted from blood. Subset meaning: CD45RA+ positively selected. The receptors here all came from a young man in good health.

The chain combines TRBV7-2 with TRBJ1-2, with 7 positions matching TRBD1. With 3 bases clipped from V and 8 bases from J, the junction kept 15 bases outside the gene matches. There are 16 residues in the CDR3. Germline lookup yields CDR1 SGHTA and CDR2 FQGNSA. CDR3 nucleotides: TGTGCCAGCAGCTTGGTCGGGACAGAGGGAATAGGCGGCTACACCTTC. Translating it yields CASSLVGTEGIGGYTF.

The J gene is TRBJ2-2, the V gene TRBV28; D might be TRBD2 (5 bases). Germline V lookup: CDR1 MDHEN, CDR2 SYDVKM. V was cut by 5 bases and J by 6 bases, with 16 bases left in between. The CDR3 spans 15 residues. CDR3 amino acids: CASSEPGIVAGELFF. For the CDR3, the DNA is TGTGCCAGCAGTGAACCGGGGATCGTGGCCGGGGAGCTGTTTTTT.

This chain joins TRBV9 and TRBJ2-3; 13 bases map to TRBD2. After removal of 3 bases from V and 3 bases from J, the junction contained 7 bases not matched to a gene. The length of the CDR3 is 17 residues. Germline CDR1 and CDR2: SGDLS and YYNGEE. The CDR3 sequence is CASSATSGRAGTDTQYF. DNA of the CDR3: TGTGCCAGCAGCGCTACTAGCGGGAGGGCCGGGACAGATACGCAGTATTTT.

DNA for the CDR3: TGTGCCAGCTCAACTGGACTAGCGGGAGGGCCTGATACGCAGTATTTT. This sequence encodes CASSTGLAGGPDTQYF. The genes are TRBV18 and TRBJ2-3; 15 bases map to TRBD2. CDR3 length: 16 amino acids. The V and J ends lost 5 bases and 6 bases, in that order; junction bases with no gene match: 6. Germline V gene data show CDR1 as KGHSH and CDR2 as LQKENI.

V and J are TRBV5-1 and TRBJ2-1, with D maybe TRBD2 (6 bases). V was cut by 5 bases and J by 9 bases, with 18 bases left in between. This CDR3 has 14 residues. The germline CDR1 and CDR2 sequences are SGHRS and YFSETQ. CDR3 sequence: CASSVTGDRGEQFF. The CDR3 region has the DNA TGCGCCAGCAGTGTAACGGGAGATCGCGGTGAGCAGTTCTTC. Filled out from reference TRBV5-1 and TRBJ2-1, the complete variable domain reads KAGVTQTPRYLIKTRGQQVTLSCSPISGHRSVSWYQQTPGQGLQFLFEYFSETQRNKGNFPGRFSGRQFSNSRSEMNVSTLELGDSALYLCASSVTGDRGEQFFGPGTRLTVL.

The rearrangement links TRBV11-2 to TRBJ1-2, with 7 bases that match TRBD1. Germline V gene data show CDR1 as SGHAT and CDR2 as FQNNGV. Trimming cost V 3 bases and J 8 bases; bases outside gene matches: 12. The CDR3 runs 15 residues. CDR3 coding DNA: TGTGCCAGCAGCTTTTTGAACCAAGGGGGCAGGGGCTACACCTTC. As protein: CASSFLNQGGRGYTF.

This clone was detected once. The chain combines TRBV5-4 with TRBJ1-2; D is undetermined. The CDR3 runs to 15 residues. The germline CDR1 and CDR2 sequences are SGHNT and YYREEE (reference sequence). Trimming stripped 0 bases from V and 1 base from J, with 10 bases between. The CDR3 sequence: CASSLVVQSNYGYTF. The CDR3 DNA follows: TGTGCCAGCAGCTTGGTAGTACAGAGTAACTATGGCTACACCTTC.

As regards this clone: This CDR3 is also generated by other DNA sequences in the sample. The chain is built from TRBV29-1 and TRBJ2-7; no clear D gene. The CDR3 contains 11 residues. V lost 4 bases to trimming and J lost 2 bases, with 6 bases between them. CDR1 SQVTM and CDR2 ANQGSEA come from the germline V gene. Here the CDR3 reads CSVGGAYEQYF. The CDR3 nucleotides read TGCAGCGTTGGAGGAGCCTACGAGCAGTACTTC.

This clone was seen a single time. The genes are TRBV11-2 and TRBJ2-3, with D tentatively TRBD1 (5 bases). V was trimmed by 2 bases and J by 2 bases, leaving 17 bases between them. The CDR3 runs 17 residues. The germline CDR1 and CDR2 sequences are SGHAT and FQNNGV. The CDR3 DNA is TGTGCCAGCAGCTTAAGTTTTGGGGCAGGGCCCACAGATACGCAGTATTTT. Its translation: CASSLSFGAGPTDTQYF.